This T cell receptor beta chain was identified during a study of CD8 T cells in Susac syndrome. Random hexamers served to reverse transcribe roughly 0.45 to 1 ug RNA. TCRdb reprocessed the immunoSEQ multiplex PCR reads via MiXCR and lists one record per CDR3 protein. The top ten hold about 0.51% of the sample, which has tens of thousands of distinct CDR3 sequences, roughly 93% seen once. Both CD4+ and CD8+ T cells were negatively isolated, and TEMRA cells underwent FACS enrichment. The sample taken for sequencing was CD8+ T cells from PBMCs. The sequence was collected from a human donor with multiple sclerosis.

The CDR3 reads CASSQVTSGDEETQYF. DNA of the CDR3: TGTGCCAGCAGCCAAGTTACTAGCGGGGACGAAGAGACCCAGTACTTC. This chain joins TRBV3-1 and TRBJ2-5; 10 bases are a match to TRBD2. This CDR3 is built from 16 residues. CDR1 is LGHDT, CDR2 YNNKEL, per germline (reference sequence). The V segment lost 1 base and the J segment 3 bases; nucleotides outside the gene matches: 5.